The 26 T cell receptor beta chains below come from one sample, sequenced in a study of blood T cell repertoires in COVID-19. The data were produced by immunoSEQ multiplex PCR, yet TCRdb's version contains in-frame clones alone and is incomplete. The sample carries some 240,000 clones, approximately 92% recorded once. The sample was peripheral blood. The receptors derive from a middle-aged woman who had recovered from COVID-19.

This clone was seen more than once but under ten times. This rearrangement joins TRBV12-5 to TRBJ1-1, with a possible D match to TRBD1 (5 bases). The CDR3 extends over 14 amino acids. Deletions cut 5 bases from V and 4 bases from J, with 14 bases between. Germline CDR1 and CDR2: LGHNT and FRNRAP. Here the CDR3 DNA reads TGTGCTAGTGGTCCACCGGGGGTGAGCACTGAAGCTTTCTTT. This translates into CASGPPGVSTEAFF.

The gene calls are TRBV12-3 or TRBV12-4 and TRBJ2-7; 8 bases are a match to TRBD2. The CDR3 totals 13 residues. V shed 3 bases and J 6 bases; nucleotides not matched to a gene: 4. Written as DNA, the CDR3 is TGTGCCAGCAGTTTCCGCCGGGGGGGCGAGCAGTACGTC. Its translation is CASSFRRGGEQYV.

V usage is TRBV7-9 and J usage is TRBJ1-2; TRBD1 agrees at 10 bases. This CDR3 region has 15 residues. V lost 5 bases, J lost 6 bases, and 9 bases stayed unmatched. The V gene's germline CDR1 is SEHNR and CDR2 FQNEAQ (reference sequence). In nucleotides, the CDR3 is TGTGCCAGCAGCCAAGAATGGGACAGGGGTCATGGCTACACCTTC. Residues: CASSQEWDRGHGYTF.

This clone was observed once. The genes are TRBV4-2 and TRBJ1-2; perhaps TRBD1 as D (5 bases). Germline assignment: CDR1 LGHNA and CDR2 YNFKEQ. CDR3 length: 18 amino acids. V gave up 0 bases and J gave up 8 bases, with 25 bases separating them. The chain's CDR3 is CASSQETLGGTGLVGYTF. CDR3 nucleotides: TGTGCCAGCAGCCAAGAGACTCTGGGCGGGACCGGCCTCGTCGGCTACACCTTC.

The chain is built from TRBV2 and TRBJ2-5; the match to TRBD1 covers 7 bases. The V segment lost 4 bases and the J segment 7 bases; nucleotides outside the gene matches: 6. CDR3 size: 13 residues. Germline V CDR1 and CDR2: SNHLY, FYNNEI. The CDR3 reads CASSGDSQGTQYF. CDR3 nucleotide sequence: TGTGCCAGCAGTGGGGACAGCCAGGGGACCCAGTACTTC.

This clone occurred once. This sequence joins TRBV24-1 and TRBJ2-2, with 11 bases lining up with TRBD1. Unmatched junction bases numbered 4, after V lost 1 base and J lost 4 bases. There are 17 residues in the CDR3. CDR1 is KGHDR and CDR2 is SFDVKD in the germline V gene. The CDR3 DNA is TGTGCCACCAGTGATTTTGGCGGGACAGGGGGCACCGGGGAGCTGTTTTTT. Amino acid sequence: CATSDFGGTGGTGELFF.

The chain is built from TRBV5-5 and TRBJ1-2; D unresolved. Trimming stripped 0 bases from V and 4 bases from J, with 25 bases between. Per germline, CDR1 SGHKS and CDR2 YYEKEE (reference sequence). The CDR3 spans 19 residues. CDR3 loop: CASSLARVGPSPQGYGYTF. As DNA, the CDR3 is TGTGCCAGCAGCTTGGCGCGGGTTGGACCCTCACCCCAAGGCTATGGCTACACCTTC. The whole variable domain, remainder taken from reference TRBV5-5 and TRBJ1-2, is DAGVTQSPTHLIKTRGQQVTLRCSPISGHKSVSWYQQVLGQGPQFIFQYYEKEERGRGNFPDRFSARQFPNYSSELNVNALLLGDSALYLCASSLARVGPSPQGYGYTFGSGTRLTVV.

The genes are TRBV30 and TRBJ1-1; tentatively, D is TRBD1 (5 bases). The CDR3 sequence is 13 residues long. Trimming shortened V by 3 bases and J by 5 bases, and 13 bases separated the two germline ends. Germline V gene lookup returns CDR1 GTSNPN and CDR2 SVGIG (reference sequence). Here the CDR3 DNA reads TGTGCCTGGAGGGATTCCAGGGCAACTGAAGCTTTCTTT. This sequence encodes CAWRDSRATEAFF.

The chain links TRBV19 to TRBJ1-2; 9 bases are shared with TRBD1. Germline V gene lookup returns CDR1 LNHDA and CDR2 SQIVND (reference sequence). The trim removed 2 bases at V and 8 bases at J, leaving 9 bases unmatched. The CDR3 is 15 amino acids. The CDR3 region is CASSIYGTGLGGYTF. The CDR3 coding sequence is TGTGCCAGTAGTATATACGGGACAGGGCTTGGGGGCTACACCTTC.

This chain connects TRBV20-1 to TRBJ1-2; unclear D gene. Germline CDR1 reads DFQATT; CDR2 reads SNEGSKA (reference sequence). Trimming removed 3 bases at V and 7 bases at J, with 6 bases between. The CDR3 extends over 10 amino acids. The CDR3 DNA is TGCAGTGCTAGGGAGGGTGGCTACACCTTC. The encoded protein is CSAREGGYTF.

The chain carries TRBV14 and TRBJ1-2; no reliable D call. The length of the CDR3 is 15 residues. Trimming pared 4 bases from V and 5 bases from J, leaving 17 bases between. Germline CDR1 reads SGHDN; CDR2 reads FVKESK. The CDR3 spells CASSRRDRSVYGYTF. The CDR3 bases are TGTGCCAGCAGCCGAAGAGACCGGAGTGTATATGGCTACACCTTC. Based on the CDR3 plus reference TRBV14 and TRBJ1-2, the full variable domain is EAGVTQFPSHSVIEKGQTVTLRCDPISGHDNLYWYRRVMGKEIKFLLHFVKESKQDESGMPNNRFLAERTGGTYSTLKVQPAELEDSGVYFCASSRRDRSVYGYTFGSGTRLTVV.

The chain carries TRBV19 and TRBJ1-5, with D possibly matching TRBD1 (6 bases). This CDR3 region has 14 residues. CDR1 is LNHDA, CDR2 SQIVND, per germline (reference sequence). The V end was cut by 7 bases, the J end by 4 bases, with 14 bases between. Here the CDR3 DNA reads TGTGCCAGTAAGGACAGCTCCAATAATCAGCCCCAGCATTTT. Translating gives CASKDSSNNQPQHF.

This chain links TRBV19 with TRBJ1-2, with D possibly being TRBD1 (5 bases). Germline V CDR1 and CDR2: LNHDA, SQIVND (reference sequence). Trimming shortened V by 9 bases and J by 7 bases, and 12 bases separated the two germline ends. The CDR3 is 11 amino acids. CDR3 in amino acids: CASHQRGGYTF. The DNA for the CDR3 is TGTGCCAGCCACCAAAGGGGTGGCTACACCTTC.

The V and J genes are TRBV28 and TRBJ2-3, with D perhaps TRBD1 (5 bases). In germline, CDR1 is MDHEN, CDR2 SYDVKM. Trimming pared 6 bases from V and 6 bases from J, leaving 19 bases between. The CDR3 contains 15 residues. This CDR3 reads CASRENRIISDTQYF. CDR3 DNA sequence: TGTGCCAGCAGAGAGAACAGGATCATTTCTGATACGCAGTATTTT.

The rearrangement joins TRBV19 to TRBJ2-7, with TRBD1 matching over 11 bases. The CDR3 loop spans 14 amino acids. Germline lookup yields CDR1 LNHDA and CDR2 SQIVND (reference sequence). V was pared by 5 bases and J by 5 bases, with 5 bases of the junction left unmatched. The CDR3 coding sequence is TGTGCCAGTAGTCCCGGGACAGGGGGACACGAGCAGTACTTC. As protein: CASSPGTGGHEQYF.

This chain connects TRBV5-6 to TRBJ2-2; TRBD1 matches 7 bases. Germline values: CDR1 SGHDT, CDR2 YYEEEE. Trimming removed 5 bases from V and 4 bases from J; junction bases left unmatched: 5. The CDR3 is 14 amino acids. The CDR3 spells CASSPGQITGELFF. The CDR3 bases are TGTGCCAGCAGTCCGGGACAGATCACCGGGGAGCTGTTTTTT.

This chain links TRBV5-5 with TRBJ1-2, with D perhaps matching TRBD1 (6 bases). Trimming took off 4 bases at V and 2 bases at J, with 15 bases between the two ends. The CDR3 consists of 15 residues. Germline CDR1 is SGHKS and CDR2 is YYEKEE (reference sequence). The chain's CDR3 is CASSVGWGLNYGYTF. The DNA of the CDR3 is TGTGCCAGCAGCGTTGGGTGGGGGCTGAACTATGGCTACACCTTC.

V gene TRBV19 combines with J gene TRBJ2-7, with D perhaps TRBD1 (6 bases). The CDR3 has 14 residues. Trimming removed 4 bases at V and 2 bases at J, with 12 bases between. CDR1 is LNHDA and CDR2 is SQIVND in the germline V gene (reference sequence). The CDR3: CASSTPGAPYEQYF. The DNA of the CDR3 is TGTGCCAGTAGTACTCCAGGGGCCCCCTACGAGCAGTACTTC. Using reference TRBV19 and TRBJ2-7 for the parts outside the CDR3, the full variable domain is DGGITQSPKYLFRKEGQNVTLSCEQNLNHDAMYWYRQDPGQGLRLIYYSQIVNDFQKGDIAEGYSVSREKKESFPLTVTSAQKNPTAFYLCASSTPGAPYEQYFGPGTRLTVT.

V and J are TRBV5-6 and TRBJ1-5; possibly TRBD1 for D (6 bases). CDR3 length equals 13 residues. CDR1 SGHDT and CDR2 YYEEEE come from the germline V gene. The V end was cut by 3 bases, the J end by 7 bases, with 11 bases between. The CDR3 DNA reads TGTGCCAGCAGCTCCGGACAGAGCCAGCCCCAGCATTTT. This codes for CASSSGQSQPQHF.

The chain recombines TRBV5-4 with TRBJ2-5, with 13 nucleotides matching TRBD2. The ends lost 3 bases at V and 5 bases at J; junction bases unmatched: 10. Germline CDR1 SGHNT, CDR2 YYREEE (reference sequence). The length of the CDR3 is 17 residues. In nucleotides, the CDR3 is TGTGCCAGCAGCTCGCGCGGGGGACTAGCGGGGCTGGAGACCCAGTACTTC. It specifies CASSSRGGLAGLETQYF.

The rearrangement links TRBV6-6 to TRBJ2-2; 7 bases are shared with TRBD1. CDR1 and CDR2 from the germline V gene are MNHNY and SVGAGI (reference sequence). Unmatched junction bases numbered 2, after V lost 4 bases and J lost 6 bases. CDR3 size: 13 residues. CDR3 protein: CASSSQGPGELFF. CDR3 in DNA: TGTGCCAGCAGTTCACAGGGGCCCGGGGAGCTGTTTTTT.

The chain uses TRBV7-7 and TRBJ2-5; the match to TRBD2 covers 7 bases. The CDR3 extends over 15 amino acids. The germline V gene encodes CDR1 SSHAT and CDR2 FNYEAQ (reference sequence). The junction had 6 bases not matched to a gene; V was cut back by 1 base and J by 4 bases. Written as DNA, the CDR3 is TGTGCCAGCAGCTTAGGAGGCGGGAGAGGAGAGACCCAGTACTTC. Protein product: CASSLGGGRGETQYF.

This chain joins TRBV29-1 and TRBJ1-4; weak D call: TRBD1 (5 bases). V shed 3 bases and J shed 7 bases, with 12 bases lying between them. Germline V gene sequence: CDR1 SQVTM, CDR2 ANQGSEA. CDR3 length: 13 amino acids. CDR3 protein: CSVDRPGGEKLFF. The CDR3 DNA reads TGCAGCGTTGATCGGCCCGGGGGTGAAAAACTGTTTTTT.

The rearrangement links TRBV28 to TRBJ1-5, with D possibly being TRBD1 (5 bases). V lost 7 bases and J lost 6, with 13 bases in between. The CDR3 extends over 13 amino acids. Germline values: CDR1 MDHEN, CDR2 SYDVKM. CDR3 in amino acids: CASNRGLSQPQHF. In DNA, the CDR3 is TGTGCCAGCAACCGGGGGTTAAGTCAGCCCCAGCATTTT.

The chain recombines TRBV6-6 with TRBJ1-1; D not resolved. The CDR3 has 15 residues. The germline V gene encodes CDR1 MNHNY and CDR2 SVGAGI (reference sequence). V shed 0 bases and J shed 4 bases, with 12 bases lying between them. The CDR3 DNA reads TGTGCCAGCAGTTACTCGATTGAGGGAGGCACTGAAGCTTTCTTT. Translation: CASSYSIEGGTEAFF.

The chain recombines TRBV15 with TRBJ2-3, with TRBD2 matching over 7 bases. The CDR3 extends over 14 amino acids. The germline V gene encodes CDR1 LNHNV and CDR2 YYDKDF (reference sequence). The trim removed 3 bases at V and 5 bases at J, leaving 5 bases unmatched. In DNA form, the CDR3 reads TGTGCCACCAGCAGGGGGACTACGATAGATACGCAGTATTTT. Translated, it gives CATSRGTTIDTQYF.